This TCR beta chain comes out of a study of control samples from healthy donors and cancer patients. The CDR3 sequence is 12 residues long. Germline CDR1 LNHNV, CDR2 YYDKDF (reference sequence). Deletions cut 0 bases from V and 6 bases from J, with 3 bases between. Measured with immunoSEQ multiplex PCR; TCRdb has only the in-frame clones, and not every one. The sample includes 130,000 to 150,000 clones, 88% seen only once; the top ten take about 9%. This clonotype originated in a woman in her twenties or thirties in good health. Material: blood. The V gene is TRBV15, the J gene TRBJ2-1; D not resolved. The CDR3 sequence is CATSRDSNEQFF. In DNA, the CDR3 is TGTGCCACCAGCAGAGATAGCAATGAGCAGTTCTTC.